This T cell receptor (beta chain) is drawn from a study of blood T cell repertoires in COVID-19. Across the whole study: There were acute and convalescent COVID-19 samples, and they came from the United States, Italy and Spain. From T cells, B-cell-depleted T cells, or PBMCs came the material, which was cDNA or gDNA.

Original analysis: Using reference gene primer amplification, nucleated cell counts were estimated. Clones were sequenced by immunoSEQ multiplex PCR, and TCRdb holds only the in-frame ones, with some missing. That table gives V, J and clone size, and the DNA gave D and trimming. Of 35,000 to 40,000 clones in the sample, 70% to 90% are singletons; the top ten hold roughly 10%. Germline V gene data show CDR1 as SNHLY and CDR2 as FYNNEI. This CDR3 comprises 13 residues. J was trimmed by 3 bases and V by 10 bases; bases with no gene match: 7. Sequencing was done on a sample of peripheral blood. The chain uses TRBV2 and TRBJ2-5, with 8 nucleotides matching TRBD2. The source of this sequence is a man aged 60 to 75 with active COVID-19. The CDR3 coding sequence is TGTGCCACCAGACTAGCGCCTGAAGAGACCCAGTACTTC. This encodes CATRLAPEETQYF.